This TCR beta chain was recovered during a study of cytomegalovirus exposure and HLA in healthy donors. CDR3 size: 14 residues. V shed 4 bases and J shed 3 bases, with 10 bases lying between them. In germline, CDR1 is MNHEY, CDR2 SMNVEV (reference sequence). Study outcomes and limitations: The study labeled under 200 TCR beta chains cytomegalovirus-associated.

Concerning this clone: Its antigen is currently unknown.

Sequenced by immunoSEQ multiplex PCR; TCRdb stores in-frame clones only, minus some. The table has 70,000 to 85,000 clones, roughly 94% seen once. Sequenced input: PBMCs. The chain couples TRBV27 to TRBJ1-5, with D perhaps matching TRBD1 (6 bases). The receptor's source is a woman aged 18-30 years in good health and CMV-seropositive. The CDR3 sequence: CASSSGTSNQPQHF. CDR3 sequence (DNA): TGTGCCAGCAGTTCCGGGACATCCAATCAGCCCCAGCATTTT.